Listed below are T cell receptor beta chains from one sample, sequenced in a study of blood T cell repertoires in COVID-19. Sequenced by immunoSEQ multiplex PCR; TCRdb stores in-frame clones only, minus some. The repertoire consists of over 250,000 clones, with around 89% occurring once and the leading ten covering 6.3%. Sequenced input: peripheral blood. These receptors came from a woman in her fifties or sixties with COVID-19, enrolled during active disease. Each CDR3 is given with its conserved first and last residue. D genes are given only for firm matches. Only some rows state a clone size, as once, few, many or a class for expanded clones.

D gene | J gene | V gene | clone size | CDR3 protein | CDR3 DNA
. | TRBJ2-2 | TRBV19 | . | CASSIGGLNTGELFF | TGTGCCAGTAGTATTGGGGGGTTGAACACCGGGGAGCTGTTTTTT
TRBD1 | TRBJ1-2 | TRBV15 | . | CATSKLQGAHTF | TGTGCCACCAGCAAGCTCCAGGGGGCGCACACCTTC
. | TRBJ1-1 | TRBV11-2 | . | CASTPITGSHPEAFF | TGTGCCAGCACCCCTATCACAGGATCCCATCCTGAAGCTTTCTTT
TRBD2 | TRBJ2-7 | TRBV19 | . | CASSIVGREQYF | TGTGCCAGTAGTATAGTCGGGAGGGAGCAGTACTTC
TRBD2 | TRBJ2-3 | TRBV27 | once | CASSRTSGVTDTQYF | TGTGCCAGCAGCCGGACTAGCGGAGTCACAGATACGCAGTATTTT
TRBD1 | TRBJ2-7 | TRBV4-1 | . | CASSQTPGQLYEQYF | TGCGCCAGCAGCCAAACACCGGGACAGTTATACGAGCAGTACTTC
. | TRBJ1-2 | TRBV10-2 | . | CASSGVTDSNYGYTF | TGCGCCAGCAGTGGGGTCACGGACAGCAACTATGGCTACACCTTC
. | TRBJ2-1 | TRBV9 | . | CASSRGAESYNEQFF | TGTGCCAGCAGCCGGGGGGCGGAGTCCTACAATGAGCAGTTCTTC
TRBD1 | TRBJ1-2 | TRBV19 | . | CASSNRGVYGYTF | TGTGCCAGTAGTAACAGGGGCGTCTATGGCTACACCTTC
. | TRBJ2-5 | TRBV15 | . | CATSRDAGQRAETQYF | TGTGCCACCAGCAGAGATGCGGGACAGAGAGCGGAGACCCAGTACTTC
. | TRBJ1-3 | TRBV11-2 | . | CASSSRGGTGNTIYF | TGTGCCAGCAGCTCCCGTGGGGGCACTGGAAACACCATATATTTT
TRBD2 | TRBJ2-1 | TRBV7-3 | . | CASSNTRLAGEGEQFF | TGTGCCAGCAGCAATACCAGACTAGCGGGAGAAGGTGAGCAGTTCTTC
. | TRBJ2-1 | TRBV4-3 | . | CASSQERLSSYNEQFF | TGCGCCAGCAGCCAAGAACGACTAAGCTCCTACAATGAGCAGTTCTTC
. | TRBJ2-7 | TRBV6-5 | few | CASKGRGIYEQYF | TGTGCCAGCAAGGGCAGGGGAATCTACGAGCAGTACTTC
. | TRBJ1-1 | TRBV11-2 | . | CASSLRSGSTQTEAFF | TGTGCCAGCAGCTTACGGTCAGGTTCGACCCAAACTGAAGCTTTCTTT
TRBD1 | TRBJ2-7 | TRBV4-2 | few | CASSRGQATYEQYF | TGTGCCAGCAGCCGCGGACAGGCAACTTACGAGCAGTACTTC
TRBD2 | TRBJ2-1 | TRBV27 | . | CASSPLAGGFNEQFF | TGTGCCAGCAGCCCCCTAGCGGGAGGGTTTAATGAGCAGTTCTTC
. | TRBJ1-1 | TRBV5-1 | . | CASSDQGGGTEAFF | TGCGCCAGCAGCGACCAGGGAGGGGGCACTGAAGCTTTCTTT
. | TRBJ1-1 | TRBV30 | . | CAWNLLRGDTEAFF | TGTGCCTGGAACCTCCTCAGGGGAGACACTGAAGCTTTCTTT
. | TRBJ2-5 | TRBV12-3/TRBV12-4 | once | CASSFVGRETQYF | TGTGCCAGCAGTTTCGTAGGGAGAGAGACCCAGTACTTC
. | TRBJ1-3 | TRBV5-1 | . | CASSLSQGLGNTIYF | TGCGCCAGCAGCTTGAGCCAGGGGCTCGGAAACACCATATATTTT
. | TRBJ1-2 | TRBV30 | . | CAWNQGAGLRGYTF | TGTGCCTGGAATCAAGGGGCAGGCCTTCGGGGCTACACCTTC
TRBD1 | TRBJ1-2 | TRBV27 | . | CASSSQGYYGYTF | TGTGCCAGCAGTTCACAGGGGTACTATGGCTACACCTTC
TRBD2 | TRBJ2-2 | TRBV15 | . | CATSRDGTSGRENTGELFF | TGTGCCACCAGCAGAGACGGGACTAGCGGGAGGGAGAACACCGGGGAGCTGTTTTTT
. | TRBJ2-1 | TRBV5-4 | . | CASSLLVNEQFF | TGTGCCAGCAGCTTATTAGTCAATGAGCAGTTCTTC
. | TRBJ2-5 | TRBV11-2 | . | CASSPGETQYF | TGTGCCAGCAGCCCCGGAGAGACCCAGTACTTC
. | TRBJ2-2 | TRBV7-2 | . | CASHLGGPGELFF | TGTGCCAGCCACTTGGGGGGACCCGGGGAGCTGTTTTTT
. | TRBJ1-4 | TRBV2 | . | CASSRSRATNEKLFF | TGTGCCAGCAGTCGCTCGAGGGCGACTAATGAAAAACTGTTTTTT
TRBD2 | TRBJ2-7 | TRBV7-6 | . | CASSLGASGTYEQYF | TGTGCCAGCAGCTTAGGGGCTAGCGGAACCTACGAGCAGTACTTC
. | TRBJ2-7 | TRBV19 | . | CASSPRDYEQYF | TGTGCCAGTAGTCCCCGGGACTACGAGCAGTACTTC
TRBD1 | TRBJ2-1 | TRBV11-2 | . | CASSLQWGTGGSYNEQFF | TGTGCCAGCAGCTTACAATGGGGGACAGGGGGCTCCTACAATGAGCAGTTCTTC
TRBD2 | TRBJ2-1 | TRBV3-1/TRBV3-2 | . | CASSSTPGTSGRKSYNEQFF | TGTGCCAGCAGCTCCACTCCCGGGACTAGCGGGAGAAAGAGCTACAATGAGCAGTTCTTC
. | TRBJ1-3 | TRBV5-1 | few | CASSRGDGDFSGNTIYF | TGCGCCAGCAGCCGCGGGGACGGGGATTTTTCTGGAAACACCATATATTTT
. | TRBJ2-1 | TRBV29-1 | . | CSVKGSYNEQFF | TGCAGCGTTAAGGGGTCCTACAATGAGCAGTTCTTC
TRBD1 | TRBJ2-1 | TRBV20-1 | few | CSARKQGWEFF | TGCAGTGCTAGAAAACAGGGGTGGGAGTTCTTC